This TCR beta chain was documented in a study of STAT5B mutations in CD4+ large granular lymphocyte leukemia. Study results and caveats: Patient CD4-sorted repertoires stayed more clonal than healthy ones after leukemic-clone removal. Main leukemic clonotypes were patient-specific, but more than 20% appeared at low frequency elsewhere.

The V end was cut by 6 bases, the J end by 7 bases, with 13 bases between. The CDR3 loop spans 13 amino acids. CDR1 and CDR2 from the germline V gene are MNHNS and SASEGT. A word on this clone: Its antigen remains unknown.

The table came from immunoSEQ multiplex PCR; TCRdb's copy has only in-frame clones and leaves some out. The data show tens of thousands of clones, 65% to 70% seen once. The sequenced sample was CD4+ T cells from blood buffy coats. The sequence was obtained from a human donor in good health. This chain joins TRBV6-1 and TRBJ1-5; D uncertain. The CDR3 bases are TGTGCCAGCAGGATCAGCAAAGGACAGCCCCAGCATTTT. Its translation: CASRISKGQPQHF.